A selection of T cell receptor beta chains follows, all from one sample in a study of T cells in Graves' hyperthyroidism and ophthalmopathy. MiXCR was run by TCRdb on the multiplex PCR reads, yielding one entry per CDR3 protein. Of hundreds of thousands of distinct CDR3 sequences listed, less than 20% were seen once; the top ten hold less than 40%. Sequencing was carried out using blood. The receptors were gathered from a man in his fifties or sixties with Graves' ophthalmopathy. CDR3s include the opening cysteine and the closing phenylalanine or tryptophan. D genes are given only for firm matches. Rows may omit the clone size; those that give it use once, few, many or a size class.

>-|TRBV5-1|TRBJ2-5|few
CASSSRTSHNQETQYF
TGCGCCAGCAGCTCGCGGACATCGCACAACCAAGAGACCCAGTACTTC
>-|TRBV4-2|TRBJ1-3|few
CASSQAGTISGNTIYF
TGTGCCAGCAGCCAGGCCGGGACAATCTCTGGAAACACCATATATTTT
>TRBD1|TRBV5-1|TRBJ2-2|-
CAGRQGVDTGELFF
TGCGCCGGGAGACAGGGAGTGGACACCGGGGAGCTGTTTTTT
>-|TRBV12-3/TRBV12-4|TRBJ1-5|many
CASSSGQINQPQHF
TGTGCCAGCAGCTCCGGACAGATCAATCAGCCCCAGCATTTT
>-|TRBV6-1|TRBJ1-5|many
CASSPAVRASNQPQHF
TGTGCCAGCAGCCCAGCGGTGCGGGCCAGCAATCAGCCCCAGCATTTT
>-|TRBV18|TRBJ2-5|-
CASSPGRQQETQYF
TGTGCCAGCTCACCAGGGCGGCAGCAAGAGACCCAGTACTTC
>TRBD2|TRBV29-1|TRBJ2-1|many
CSVEGLAGVSEQFF
TGCAGCGTTGAGGGGCTAGCGGGAGTCAGTGAGCAGTTCTTC
>-|TRBV30|TRBJ1-2|many
CASSPGPPNYGYTF
TGTGCCTCCTCACCCGGACCGCCTAACTATGGCTACACCTTC
>-|TRBV3-1|TRBJ2-7|many
CASSQEGELADYEQYF
TGTGCCAGCAGCCAAGAGGGTGAACTAGCAGATTACGAGCAGTACTTC
>TRBD1|TRBV2|TRBJ2-1|few
CATSDRGDRASYNEQFF
TGTGCCACCAGTGATAGAGGGGACAGGGCCTCCTACAATGAGCAGTTCTTC
>-|TRBV18|TRBJ2-1|-
CASSPSVPYNEQFF
TGTGCCAGCTCACCATCCGTGCCCTACAATGAGCAGTTCTTC
>TRBD2|TRBV5-1|TRBJ2-5|many
CASSSRLAGETQYF
TGCGCCAGCAGCTCTCGACTAGCTGGAGAGACCCAGTACTTC
>TRBD2|TRBV5-1|TRBJ2-2|few
CASQGLADLRGGELFF
TGCGCCAGCCAGGGACTAGCGGATTTACGGGGCGGGGAGCTGTTTTTT
>-|TRBV27|TRBJ2-7|few
CASSEQLSSYEQYF
TGTGCCAGCTCGGAGCAGCTGTCCTCCTACGAGCAGTACTTC
>-|TRBV29-1|TRBJ2-1|-
CSVDRGDTLQFF
TGCAGCGTTGACAGGGGTGATACCCTCCAGTTCTTC
>TRBD1|TRBV12-3/TRBV12-4|TRBJ2-6|-
CASSFRGRGAGANVLTF
TGTGCCAGCAGTTTCAGGGGGCGAGGAGCTGGGGCCAACGTCCTGACTTTC
>TRBD1|TRBV29-1|TRBJ1-2|-
CSASTGNTNYGYTF
TGCAGCGCATCGACAGGGAATACTAACTATGGCTACACCTTC
>-|TRBV10-3|TRBJ2-3|few
CAISDFEENTDTQYF
TGTGCCATCAGTGATTTTGAGGAGAACACAGATACGCAGTATTTT
>TRBD1|TRBV6-1|TRBJ2-7|few
CASSSKAPGTGIRYEQYF
TGTGCCAGCAGCTCAAAGGCCCCGGGGACAGGGATAAGATACGAGCAGTACTTC
>-|TRBV15|TRBJ2-7|few
CATSRERRYYEQYF
TGTGCCACCAGCAGAGAACGGCGGTACTACGAGCAGTACTTC
>-|TRBV12-3/TRBV12-4|TRBJ1-1|many
CASSTLGAVNTEAFF
TGTGCCAGCAGTACTCTGGGGGCGGTGAACACTGAAGCTTTCTTT
>TRBD2|TRBV3-1|TRBJ2-7|many
CASSPQREGDEQYF
TGTGCCAGCAGCCCACAGCGGGAGGGCGACGAGCAGTACTTC
>TRBD2|TRBV20-1|TRBJ2-3|few
CSAAASGNEDTQYF
TGCAGTGCCGCAGCTAGCGGGAATGAAGATACGCAGTATTTT
>-|TRBV6-1|TRBJ1-4|once
CASRPSGTHDEKLFF
TGTGCCAGCAGACCCTCCGGGACTCATGATGAAAAACTGTTTTTT
>-|TRBV2|TRBJ2-3|many
CASSAAGDDTQYF
TGTGCCAGCAGTGCGGCAGGGGACGATACGCAGTATTTT
>-|TRBV5-8|TRBJ2-1|many
CASSLALVSEQFF
TGTGCCAGCAGCTTGGCCCTAGTAAGTGAGCAGTTCTTC
>-|TRBV11-2|TRBJ2-2|-
CASSSLRQVPTGELFF
TGTGCCAGCAGCTCGCTTCGACAGGTCCCCACCGGGGAGCTGTTTTTT
>-|TRBV18|TRBJ1-3|-
CASSPIEGYGNTIYF
TGTGCCAGCTCACCAATAGAGGGATATGGAAACACCATATATTTT